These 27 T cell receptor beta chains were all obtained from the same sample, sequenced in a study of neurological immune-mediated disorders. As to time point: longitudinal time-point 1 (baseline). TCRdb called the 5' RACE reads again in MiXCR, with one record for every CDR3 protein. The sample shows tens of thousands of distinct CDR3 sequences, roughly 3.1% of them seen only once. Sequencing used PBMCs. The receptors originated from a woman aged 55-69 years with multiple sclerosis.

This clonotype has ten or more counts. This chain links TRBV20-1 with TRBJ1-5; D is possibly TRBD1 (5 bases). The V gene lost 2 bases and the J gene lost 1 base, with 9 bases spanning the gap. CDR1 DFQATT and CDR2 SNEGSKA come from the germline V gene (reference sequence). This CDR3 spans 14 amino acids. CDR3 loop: CSARLDNSNQPQHF. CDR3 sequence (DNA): TGCAGTGCTAGATTGGACAACAGCAATCAGCCCCAGCATTTT.

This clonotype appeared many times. The CDR3 region has the DNA TGTGCCAGCAGTGAAGCGGGACTAGCGGGGTCCGAGCAGTACTTC. It encodes CASSEAGLAGSEQYF. The chain employs TRBV9 and TRBJ2-7, with TRBD2 matching over 13 bases. The length of the CDR3 is 15 residues. With V trimmed by 5 bases and J by 6 bases, 8 bases remained unmatched. The germline gives CDR1 SGDLS, CDR2 YYNGEE.

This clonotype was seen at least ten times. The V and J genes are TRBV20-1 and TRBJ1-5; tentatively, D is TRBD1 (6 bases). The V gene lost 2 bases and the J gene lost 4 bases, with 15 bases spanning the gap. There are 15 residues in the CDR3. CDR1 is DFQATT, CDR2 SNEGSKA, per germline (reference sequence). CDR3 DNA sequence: TGCAGTGCTAGAAGGGGCAGGGGAGGGAATCAGCCCCAGCATTTT. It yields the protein CSARRGRGGNQPQHF.

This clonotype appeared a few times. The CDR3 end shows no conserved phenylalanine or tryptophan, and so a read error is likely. CDR3 sequence (DNA): TGCGCCAGCAGATCGACTAGCGGATCTTACAATGAGCAGTTCAAC. It specifies CASRSTSGSYNEQFN. This sequence joins TRBV5-1 and TRBJ2-1; 9 bases are shared with TRBD2. V dropped 5 bases and J dropped 4; count of bases not matched to a gene: 7. Germline-derived CDR1 and CDR2 are SGHRS and YFSETQ. The CDR3 length is 15 residues.

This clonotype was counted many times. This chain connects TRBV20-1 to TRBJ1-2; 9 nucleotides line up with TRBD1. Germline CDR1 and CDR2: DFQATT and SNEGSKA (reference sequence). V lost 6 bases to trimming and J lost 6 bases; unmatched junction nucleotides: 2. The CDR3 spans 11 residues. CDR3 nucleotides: TGCAGTGCCGGACAGGGGCATGGCTACACCTTC. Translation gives CSAGQGHGYTF.

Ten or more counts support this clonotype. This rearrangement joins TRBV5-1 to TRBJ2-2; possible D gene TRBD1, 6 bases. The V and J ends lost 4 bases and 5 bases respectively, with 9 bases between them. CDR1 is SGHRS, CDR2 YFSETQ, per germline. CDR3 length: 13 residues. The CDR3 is CASSPGQTGELFF. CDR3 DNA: TGCGCCAGCAGCCCCGGACAGACCGGGGAGCTGTTTTTT. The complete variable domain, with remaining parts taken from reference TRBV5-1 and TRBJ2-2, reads KAGVTQTPRYLIKTRGQQVTLSCSPISGHRSVSWYQQTPGQGLQFLFEYFSETQRNKGNFPGRFSGRQFSNSRSEMNVSTLELGDSALYLCASSPGQTGELFFGEGSRLTVL.

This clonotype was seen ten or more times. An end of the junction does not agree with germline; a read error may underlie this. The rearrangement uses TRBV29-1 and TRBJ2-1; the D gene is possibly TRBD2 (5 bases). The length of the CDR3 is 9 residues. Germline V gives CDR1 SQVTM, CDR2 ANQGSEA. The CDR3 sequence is CSVEDSLVF. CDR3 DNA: TGCAGCGTTGAGGACTCCTTGGTCTTC.

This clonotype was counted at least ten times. This chain's CDR3 is CASSLQSGTGGQTQYF. DNA for the CDR3: TGTGCCAGCAGCCTGCAATCCGGGACAGGGGGGCAGACCCAGTACTTC. The chain links TRBV3-1 to TRBJ2-5; 11 bases align to TRBD1. Germline V gives CDR1 LGHDT, CDR2 YNNKEL (reference sequence). There are 16 residues in the CDR3. The junction had 10 bases not matched to a gene; V was cut back by 4 bases and J by 6 bases.

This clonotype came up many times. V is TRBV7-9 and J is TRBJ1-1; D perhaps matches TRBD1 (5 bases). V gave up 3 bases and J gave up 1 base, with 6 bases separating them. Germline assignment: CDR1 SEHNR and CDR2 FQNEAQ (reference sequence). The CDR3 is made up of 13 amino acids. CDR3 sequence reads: CASSFGGNTEAFF. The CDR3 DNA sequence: TGTGCCAGCAGCTTTGGGGGGAACACTGAAGCTTTCTTT.

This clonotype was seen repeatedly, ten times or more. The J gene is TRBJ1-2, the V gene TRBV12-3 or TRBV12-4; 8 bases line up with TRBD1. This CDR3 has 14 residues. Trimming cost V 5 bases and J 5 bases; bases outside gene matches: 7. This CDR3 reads CASSTDRGGYGYTF. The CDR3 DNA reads TGTGCCAGCAGTACTGACAGGGGTGGATATGGCTACACCTTC.

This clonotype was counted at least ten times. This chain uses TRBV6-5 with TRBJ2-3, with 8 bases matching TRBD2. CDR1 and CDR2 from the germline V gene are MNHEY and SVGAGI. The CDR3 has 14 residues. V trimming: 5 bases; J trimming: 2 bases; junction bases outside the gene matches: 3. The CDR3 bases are TGTGCCAGCAGTCTAGCGGGTACCACAGATACGCAGTATTTT. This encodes CASSLAGTTDTQYF.

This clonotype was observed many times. CDR3 coding DNA: TGCGCCAGCACCGGGACTAGCGGGGGGATCAATGAGCAGTTCTTC. Protein: CASTGTSGGINEQFF. The chain recombines TRBV5-1 with TRBJ2-1; 15 bases fit TRBD2. The CDR3 sequence is 15 residues long. After removal of 6 bases from V and 6 bases from J, the junction contained 4 bases not matched to a gene. Germline CDR1 and CDR2: SGHRS and YFSETQ.

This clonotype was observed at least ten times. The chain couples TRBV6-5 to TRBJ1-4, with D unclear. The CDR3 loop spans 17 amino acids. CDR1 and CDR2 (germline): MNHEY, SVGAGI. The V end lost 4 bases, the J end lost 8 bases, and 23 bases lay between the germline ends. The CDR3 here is CASSSPGSPKVGEKLFF. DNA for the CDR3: TGTGCCAGCAGTTCTCCGGGATCTCCCAAGGTCGGGGAAAAACTGTTTTTT.

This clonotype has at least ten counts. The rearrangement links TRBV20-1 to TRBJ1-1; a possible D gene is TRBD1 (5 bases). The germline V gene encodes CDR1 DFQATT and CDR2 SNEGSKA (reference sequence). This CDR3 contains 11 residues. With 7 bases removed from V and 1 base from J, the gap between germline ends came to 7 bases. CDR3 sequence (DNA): TGCAGTGGGGGGACGAACACTGAAGCTTTCTTT. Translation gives CSGGTNTEAFF.

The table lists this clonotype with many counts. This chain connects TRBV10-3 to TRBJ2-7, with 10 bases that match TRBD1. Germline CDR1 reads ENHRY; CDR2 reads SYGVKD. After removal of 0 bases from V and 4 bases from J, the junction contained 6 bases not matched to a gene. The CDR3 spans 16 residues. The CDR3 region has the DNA TGTGCCATCAGTGAGTCCGGAGGACAGGGGGTTTACGAGCAGTACTTC. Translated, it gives CAISESGGQGVYEQYF.

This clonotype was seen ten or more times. The CDR3 spells CASSGQGGAEQFF. The CDR3 nucleotides read TGTGCCAGCAGCGGACAGGGGGGGGCTGAGCAGTTCTTC. The rearrangement uses TRBV7-2 and TRBJ2-1; TRBD1 aligns across 10 bases. Per the germline V gene, CDR1 is SGHTA and CDR2 is FQGNSA. CDR3 length: 13 amino acids. Germline trimming cut 5 bases from V and 9 bases from J; bases unmatched to any gene: 4.

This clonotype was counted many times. The CDR3 DNA sequence: TGTGCCAGCAGCCCGGGACCTGAGGGCGCAGATACGCAGTATTTT. This translates into CASSPGPEGADTQYF. This chain links TRBV4-2 with TRBJ2-3; perhaps D is TRBD1 or TRBD2 (5 bases each). V was cut by 4 bases and J by 4 bases, with 15 bases left in between. The length of the CDR3 is 15 residues. In germline, CDR1 is LGHNA, CDR2 YNFKEQ.

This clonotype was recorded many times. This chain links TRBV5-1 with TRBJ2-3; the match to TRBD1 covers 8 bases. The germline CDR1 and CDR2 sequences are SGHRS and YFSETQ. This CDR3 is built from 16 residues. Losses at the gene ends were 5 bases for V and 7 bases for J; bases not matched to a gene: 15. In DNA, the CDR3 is TGCGCCAGCAGATATTTGACAGGGGTCCCTCAGAATACGCAGTATTTT. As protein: CASRYLTGVPQNTQYF.

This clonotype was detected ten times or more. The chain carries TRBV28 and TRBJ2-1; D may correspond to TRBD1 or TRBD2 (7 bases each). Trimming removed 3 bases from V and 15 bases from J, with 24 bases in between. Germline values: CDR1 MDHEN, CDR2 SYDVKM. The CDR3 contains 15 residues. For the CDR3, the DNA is TGTGCCAGCAGTTTTATGAGGGGAGGGGGCGACCAGTCGTTCTTC. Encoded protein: CASSFMRGGGDQSFF.

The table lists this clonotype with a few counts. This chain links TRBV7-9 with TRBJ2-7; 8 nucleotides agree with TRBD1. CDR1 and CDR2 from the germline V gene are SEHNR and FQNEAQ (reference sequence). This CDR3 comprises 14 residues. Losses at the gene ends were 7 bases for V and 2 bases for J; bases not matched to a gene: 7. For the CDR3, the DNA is TGTGCCAGCACGCCGGGACAGGTCACCTACGAGCAGTACTTC. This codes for CASTPGQVTYEQYF.

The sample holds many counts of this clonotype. CDR3 protein: CASSEAWGNEKLFF. CDR3 nucleotide sequence: TGTGCCAGCAGTGAAGCGTGGGGAAATGAAAAACTGTTTTTT. The J gene is TRBJ1-4, the V gene TRBV6-1; D remains ambiguous. Germline CDR1 is MNHNS and CDR2 is SASEGT. V lost 0 bases and J 5 bases, leaving 7 bases between the germline ends. CDR3 size: 14 residues.

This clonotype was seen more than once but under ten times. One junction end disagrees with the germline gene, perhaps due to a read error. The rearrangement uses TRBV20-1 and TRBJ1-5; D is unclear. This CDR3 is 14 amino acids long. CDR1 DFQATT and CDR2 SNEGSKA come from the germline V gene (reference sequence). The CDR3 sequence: CSASSVQENKTQNF. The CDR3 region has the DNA TGCAGTGCTAGTTCGGTCCAGGAAAATAAGACCCAGAATTTT.

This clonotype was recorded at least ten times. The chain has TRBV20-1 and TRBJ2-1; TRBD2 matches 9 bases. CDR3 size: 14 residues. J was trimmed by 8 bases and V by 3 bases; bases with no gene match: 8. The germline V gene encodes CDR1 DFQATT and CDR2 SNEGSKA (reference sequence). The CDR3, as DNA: TGCAGTGCTAGGTCCCAGCGGGGGGCGCATGAGCAGTTCTTC. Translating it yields CSARSQRGAHEQFF.

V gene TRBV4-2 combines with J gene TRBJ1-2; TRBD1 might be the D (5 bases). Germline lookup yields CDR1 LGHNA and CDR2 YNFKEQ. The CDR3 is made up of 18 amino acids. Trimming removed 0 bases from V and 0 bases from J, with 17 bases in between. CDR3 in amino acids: CASSQERGPSRPNYGYTF. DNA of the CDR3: TGTGCCAGCAGCCAAGAAAGGGGCCCCAGCAGGCCTAACTATGGCTACACCTTC.

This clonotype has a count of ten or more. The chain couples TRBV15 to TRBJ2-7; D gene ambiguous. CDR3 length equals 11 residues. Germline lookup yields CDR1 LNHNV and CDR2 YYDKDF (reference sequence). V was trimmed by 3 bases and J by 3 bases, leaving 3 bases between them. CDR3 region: CATSSSYEQYF. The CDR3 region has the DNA TGTGCCACCAGCAGCAGCTACGAGCAGTACTTC.

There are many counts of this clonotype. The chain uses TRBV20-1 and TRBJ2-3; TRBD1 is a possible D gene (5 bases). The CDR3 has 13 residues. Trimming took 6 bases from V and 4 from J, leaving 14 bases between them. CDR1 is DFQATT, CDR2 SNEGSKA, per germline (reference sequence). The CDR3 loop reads CSAGLDVPDTQYF. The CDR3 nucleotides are TGCAGTGCGGGGCTGGACGTCCCAGATACGCAGTATTTT.

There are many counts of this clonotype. This chain's CDR3 is CSAREAGPARYNEQFF. CDR3 nucleotide sequence: TGCAGTGCTAGAGAGGCGGGGCCCGCTAGGTACAATGAGCAGTTCTTC. V and J are TRBV20-1 and TRBJ2-1, with a weak D call TRBD2 (6 bases). V shed 0 bases and J shed 4 bases, with 16 bases lying between them. The CDR3 sequence is 16 residues long. The germline gives CDR1 DFQATT, CDR2 SNEGSKA (reference sequence).